This T cell receptor beta chain appears in the sequencing data of a study of post-analysis software for immune sequencing data (dated by TCRdb to between 2014 and 2017). The study in broad terms: Recorded disease courses included relapsing-remitting, secondary progressive and progressive-relapsing multiple sclerosis, with some patients lacking subtype annotation. The multiple sclerosis patient repertoires were compared with about a dozen previously published healthy control repertoires from donors aged 6 to 25 years. A subset of samples was prepared in parallel using single-end sample barcoding, then pooled and co-amplified after Illumina adapter ligation. General conclusions and limits of the study: Strong co-clustering of samples prepared in the same batch was shown by direct clustering with F measure, prompting a batch-effect correction. Significantly higher frequencies in patients than in controls were found for a few TRBV segments, including TRBV5-6, TRBV5-1 and TRBV20-1. Compared with controls, multiple sclerosis patients had significantly lower normalized Chao1 diversity, a finding suggesting substantial peripheral T-cell clonal expansion. The control group was slightly older than the multiple sclerosis patient group.

The library was generated by PCR. TCRdb shows the sequencer as Illumina HiSeq 2500. Unique molecular identifiers were incorporated into TCR beta cDNA libraries to reduce PCR and sequencing biases. Roughly 500,000 cDNA molecules were obtained for every 1 to 10 million input T cells, so each molecule roughly corresponded to one T cell. Patient libraries were prepared and sequenced with the same protocol used for the earlier healthy control dataset. Within a given batch, samples were prepared together, multiplexed and sequenced on the same HiSeq lane. For the original study's pipeline: MIGEC handled the raw barcoded reads, throwing out single-read molecular identifier groups before consensus assembly and CDR3 extraction. Clonotype tables were post-analysed with VDJtools, and diversity was normalized by down-sampling all datasets to the smallest sample size. Repertoire overlap clustering matched CDR3 amino acid but not nucleotide sequences to correct batch-related cross-sample contamination. The raw public reads went through TCRdb reprocessing: fastp at Q25, MiXCR clone calling, in-frame beta chains kept. A single entry per CDR3 protein holds the most common genes and DNA from its merged rows. TCRdb, not the original authors, processed these V and J calls. Counted in this sample were about 820,000 distinct CDR3 sequences; roughly 58% of them appeared once. The ten largest clones capture approximately 4.2% of the sample.

Via the germline V gene, CDR1 is SQVTM and CDR2 ANQGSEA. V is reduced by 2 bases and J by 3 bases, leaving a spacing of 5 bases between them. The CDR3 covers 11 residues, taking in both the cysteine and the phenylalanine. Only the CDR3 part of the read is kept: 33 bases, read in frame from the first base. In this sample, this clonotype turned up many times. What antigen it recognizes has not been identified. Within one base of it there is no much larger clone, and no base qualities were kept. TCR beta repertoires were profiled from peripheral blood of 10 to 15 young patients with multiple sclerosis to demonstrate the VDJtools post-analysis software. The multiple sclerosis patients were children and adolescents ranging in age from about 6 to 16 years.

The specimen was blood. The chain is made from TRBV29-1 and TRBJ2-7, with no reliable assignment of the D segment. This receptor was taken from a girl aged 10 to 17 with multiple sclerosis. The DNA is as follows: TGCAGCGTTGAAAAGGGCTACGAGCAGTACTTC. Its translation reads: CSVEKGYEQYF.